Listed here are 12 T cell receptor beta chains from one sample, sequenced in a study of shared clonotypes between healthy human individuals. Generated by immunoSEQ multiplex PCR, the TCRdb table keeps only in-frame clones and is missing some. The table lists 650,000 to 750,000 clones, approximately 75% of them singletons. Input material: memory CD4+ T cells sorted from blood. Subset given: CD45RA-negative fraction. Receptors originate from a woman younger than 45 in good health.

This chain uses TRBV7-6 with TRBJ2-1; 9 bases match TRBD2. There are 16 residues in the CDR3. Per germline, CDR1 SGHVS and CDR2 FNYEAQ. After removal of 1 base from V and 6 bases from J, the junction contained 7 bases not matched to a gene. This CDR3 is CASSLVGAGGGNEQFF. The CDR3 DNA reads TGTGCCAGCAGCTTAGTTGGGGCGGGAGGGGGCAATGAGCAGTTCTTC.

The V gene is TRBV28, the J gene TRBJ2-7, with 12 bases fitting TRBD2. CDR3 length equals 15 residues. V dropped 3 bases and J dropped 5; count of bases not matched to a gene: 5. CDR1 and CDR2 (germline): MDHEN, SYDVKM. The CDR3 nucleotides are TGTGCCAGCAGTTTGCTGGGACTAGCGGGCCACGAGCAGTACTTC. Amino acids: CASSLLGLAGHEQYF. The entire variable domain, with the rest obtained from reference TRBV28 and TRBJ2-7, is as follows: DVKVTQSSRYLVKRTGEKVFLECVQDMDHENMFWYRQDPGLGLRLIYFSYDVKMKEKGDIPEGYSVSREKKERFSLILESASTNQTSMYLCASSLLGLAGHEQYFGPGTRLTVT.

CDR3 amino acids: CAWSGGTLLAKNIQYF. The CDR3 nucleotides read TGTGCCTGGAGTGGGGGGACTTTATTAGCCAAAAACATTCAGTACTTC. The J gene is TRBJ2-4, the V gene TRBV30, with a weak D call TRBD2 (6 bases). The CDR3 runs 16 residues. Germline lookup yields CDR1 GTSNPN and CDR2 SVGIG (reference sequence). V shed 1 base and J shed 0 bases, with 13 bases lying between them. The variable domain in full, completed from reference TRBV30 and TRBJ2-4, reads SQTIHQWPATLVQPVGSPLSLECTVEGTSNPNLYWYRQAAGRGLQLLFYSVGIGQISSEVPQNLSASRPQDRQFILSSKKLLLSDSGFYLCAWSGGTLLAKNIQYFGAGTRLSVL.

As to this clone: The same CDR3 can be traced to other DNA sequences in this sample. The DNA for the CDR3 is TGTGCCAGTAGTATTGATTCTGGGACAGGGGGCTACAATGAGCAGTTCTTC. It yields the protein CASSIDSGTGGYNEQFF. This chain links TRBV19 with TRBJ2-1, with 11 bases aligning to TRBD1. The V and J ends lost 3 bases and 3 bases, in that order; junction bases with no gene match: 7. Germline lookup yields CDR1 LNHDA and CDR2 SQIVND (reference sequence). The CDR3 is 17 amino acids.

The CDR3 sequence: CASGTTIGSTEAFF. The CDR3 bases are TGTGCTAGTGGAACTACCATCGGGTCCACTGAAGCTTTCTTT. The V and J genes are TRBV12-5 and TRBJ1-1, with D hard to call. This CDR3 region has 14 residues. The germline V gene encodes CDR1 LGHNT and CDR2 FRNRAP. The V gene lost 6 bases and the J gene lost 4 bases, with 15 bases spanning the gap.

Details on this clone: At one of its ends the junction is not consistent with the germline gene, which may arise from a read error. The V call is TRBV7-3, the J call TRBJ1-1; no clear D gene. Germline CDR1 reads SGHTA; CDR2 reads FQGTGA. The CDR3 runs to 13 residues. Here the CDR3 DNA reads TGTGTCAGCAGCAGCTCCAATTCCAACCGCGCTTTCTTT. It specifies CVSSSSNSNRAFF.

V usage is TRBV6-1 and J usage is TRBJ2-5; 8 bases agree with TRBD2. This CDR3 contains 11 residues. In germline, CDR1 is MNHNS, CDR2 SASEGT. With V trimmed by 8 bases and J by 7 bases, 3 bases remained unmatched. CDR3 sequence reads: CASAGGPTQYF. The CDR3 bases are TGTGCCAGCGCGGGAGGCCCGACCCAGTACTTC.

The V gene is TRBV6-6, the J gene TRBJ2-3; perhaps D is TRBD1 or TRBD2 (6 bases each). Looked up from germline, CDR1 is MNHNY and CDR2 is SVGAGI (reference sequence). The V end lost 5 bases, the J end lost 6 bases, and 21 bases lay between the germline ends. CDR3 length: 16 residues. This CDR3 is CASSIQGGGAQDTQYF. In DNA, the CDR3 is TGTGCCAGCAGTATACAGGGCGGCGGGGCCCAGGATACGCAGTATTTT.

V usage is TRBV6-6 and J usage is TRBJ1-2, with 8 nucleotides matching TRBD1. V shed 5 bases, J shed 8 bases, and the junction held 4 bases outside the gene matches. The CDR3 spans 12 residues. CDR1 and CDR2 (germline): MNHNY, SVGAGI (reference sequence). CDR3 sequence reads: CASSRTGQGYTF. CDR3 nucleotide sequence: TGTGCCAGCAGTCGGACAGGGCAAGGCTACACCTTC.

The chain combines TRBV6-6 with TRBJ2-7; the match to TRBD2 covers 12 bases. This CDR3 region has 14 residues. V dropped 6 bases and J dropped 6; count of bases not matched to a gene: 6. Germline V gives CDR1 MNHNY, CDR2 SVGAGI (reference sequence). The CDR3 reads CASSATSGSREQYF. In nucleotides, the CDR3 is TGTGCCAGCAGCGCGACTAGCGGGAGTCGCGAGCAGTACTTC.

The chain joins TRBV18 to TRBJ2-7; D remains ambiguous. The CDR3 length is 12 residues. V was shortened by 6 bases and J by 6 bases, with 12 bases between the two germline ends. Germline loops: CDR1 KGHSH, CDR2 LQKENI. CDR3 region: CASSRSVSEQYF. The CDR3 DNA sequence: TGTGCCAGCTCCCGCTCAGTGTCCGAGCAGTACTTC.

The chain's CDR3 is CASSLSDRIVGVGTEAFF. The DNA of the CDR3 is TGTGCCAGCAGCTTATCTGACAGAATCGTAGGAGTAGGTACTGAAGCTTTCTTT. The chain joins TRBV13 to TRBJ1-1; D is possibly TRBD1 (5 bases). Trimming left V 2 bases short and J 5 bases short, with 24 bases between. This CDR3 comprises 18 residues. Germline CDR1 PRHDT, CDR2 FYEKMQ (reference sequence). The whole variable domain, filled in from reference TRBV13 and TRBJ1-1, reads AAGVIQSPRHLIKEKRETATLKCYPIPRHDTVYWYQQGPGQDPQFLISFYEKMQSDKGSIPDRFSAQQFSDYHSELNMSSLELGDSALYFCASSLSDRIVGVGTEAFFGQGTRLTVV.